The T cell receptor beta chain under discussion was sequenced for a study of blood T cell repertoires in COVID-19 (dated by TCRdb to 2018 to 2021). In terms of the full investigation: Samples from collaborators originated in the United States, Italy and Spain and spanned both the acute and convalescent phases of COVID-19. The prospective study material was composed of cDNA or gDNA derived from T cells, B-cell-depleted T cells, or PBMCs. Deeply sampled blood TCRbeta repertoires from subjects exposed to, actively infected with, or recovered from COVID-19 were included in the dataset. The repertoires were made available in a free public database intended to serve as a resource for research on the immune response to SARS-CoV-2. The samples were drawn from two sources: the first 160 participants of the ongoing ImmuneRACE study, and over 950 subjects contributed by 6 global collaborators. The sample metadata nearly always contained a de-identified subject ID, COVID-19 status, age in years and sex. Where HLA class I and class II types were available, the types were taken from metadata supplied by the sample provider, not from assay-based typing. What the authors observed across the whole study: The amount of clinical and demographic metadata varied by source and participant and was provided uncurated.

Worth noting for this clone: The antigen this receptor binds is unknown. No per-base quality is available; no much larger clone lies one base away.

TCRbeta CDR3 regions were amplified from genomic DNA using the immunoSEQ Assay, a bias-controlled multiplex PCR. From the authors' description of their analysis: Within the assay, amplification of reference gene primers was used to estimate how many nucleated cells each sample contained. Sequence reads were collapsed and filtered to measure the absolute abundance of every unique TCRbeta CDR3 rearrangement. For each sample, productive Simpson clonality was calculated as the square root of Simpson's diversity index over productive rearrangements. TCRdb limited this immuneACCESS table to in-frame rearrangements with V and J called. A share of clones is missing; checked studies link under half to unresolved V genes, and the rest is unexplained. V, J and clone size were drawn from that table, and D and trimming were deduced from the DNA. This sample comprises about 140,000 clones, 80% to 90% of them detected only once. 9.5% to 13% of the sample is taken by the ten largest.

Collaborating institutions collected whole blood in K2EDTA tubes following their own protocols. For TCRbeta analysis, collaborator samples were shipped as frozen whole blood, as isolated PBMCs, or as DNA extracted from either sample type. Sequencing input: peripheral blood. This clonotype was obtained from a man aged 60-69 years with active or convalescent COVID-19.

The CDR3 region has the sequence CAWSVQTGNTEAFF. The nucleotide sequence is TGTGCCTGGAGTGTACAAACAGGGAACACTGAAGCTTTCTTT. The V gene is TRBV30 and the J gene is TRBJ1-1; possibly the D gene is TRBD1, per 5 matching bases. Via the germline V gene (reference sequence), CDR1 is GTSNPN and CDR2 SVGIG. Deletion took 0 bases off V and 1 base off J, with a span of 9 bases between the germline ends. Spanning cysteine to phenylalanine, the CDR3 consists of 14 amino acids. The retained sequence is limited to the CDR3, 42 bases, with the frame set at the first base.